These T cell receptor beta chains were read from a single sample in a study of blood T cell repertoires in COVID-19. Clones were read by immunoSEQ multiplex PCR, and TCRdb kept only the in-frame ones, dropping some. The sample carries 300,000 to 350,000 clones, around nine tenths recorded once. Specimen: peripheral blood. The receptors stem from a woman under 30 who had recovered from COVID-19. Each CDR3 is given with its conserved first and last residue. Each record gives: clone size, CDR3 length, J gene, V gene, D gene, CDR3 protein, CDR3 DNA. A D gene is named only where the DNA matches it firmly. Rows give clone size only sometimes, using once, few, many, or a class for an expanded clone.

. 15 TRBJ2-6 TRBV5-4 . CASSSYFSGANVLTF TGTGCCAGCAGCTCCTACTTCTCTGGGGCCAACGTCCTGACTTTC
. 15 TRBJ1-1 TRBV7-9 . CASIAEDSALTEAFF TGTGCCAGCATCGCCGAAGACAGTGCCCTTACTGAAGCTTTCTTT
. 17 TRBJ2-5 TRBV27 . CASSLQGRGHLQETQYF TGTGCCAGCAGTTTACAGGGTAGGGGACATTTACAAGAGACCCAGTACTTC
. 13 TRBJ1-2 TRBV18 TRBD1 CASSPDRSYGYTF TGTGCCAGCTCACCGGACAGGAGCTATGGCTACACCTTC
. 13 TRBJ1-1 TRBV5-1 TRBD1 CASGQDLNTEAFF TGCGCCAGCGGACAGGACCTGAACACTGAAGCTTTCTTT
. 13 TRBJ1-2 TRBV9 . CASSKGREGGYTF TGTGCCAGCAGCAAAGGCAGGGAGGGTGGCTACACCTTC
. 14 TRBJ2-1 TRBV4-3 . CASSQGGEVNEQFF TGCGCCAGCAGCCAAGGGGGGGAAGTCAATGAGCAGTTCTTC
. 16 TRBJ1-5 TRBV4-2 . CASSQGLRVSNQPQHF TGTGCCAGCAGCCAAGGACTCAGGGTCAGCAATCAGCCCCAGCATTTT
. 14 TRBJ1-1 TRBV5-4 TRBD1 CASRSTGGNTEAFF TGTGCCAGCAGATCGACAGGGGGGAACACTGAAGCTTTCTTT
few 13 TRBJ1-2 TRBV3-1/TRBV3-2 TRBD1 CASSQASRGPYTF TGTGCCAGCAGCCAAGCGAGCAGGGGGCCCTACACCTTC
. 13 TRBJ2-5 TRBV7-9 TRBD1 CASSRDSRETQYF TGTGCCAGCAGCCGGGACAGTCGAGAGACCCAGTACTTC
once 16 TRBJ1-6 TRBV14 . CASSLRSGIGNSPLHF TGTGCCAGCAGCCTACGGTCGGGGATAGGTAATTCACCCCTCCACTTT